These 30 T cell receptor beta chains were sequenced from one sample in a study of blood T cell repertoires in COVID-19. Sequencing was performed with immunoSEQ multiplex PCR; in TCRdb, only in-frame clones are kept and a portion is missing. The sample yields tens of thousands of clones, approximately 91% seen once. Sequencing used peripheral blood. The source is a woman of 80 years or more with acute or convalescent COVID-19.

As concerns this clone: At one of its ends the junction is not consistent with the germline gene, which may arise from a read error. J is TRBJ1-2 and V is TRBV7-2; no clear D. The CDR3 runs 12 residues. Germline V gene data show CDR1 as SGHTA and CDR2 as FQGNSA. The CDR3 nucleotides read TGTGCCAGCAGCTTAGCGGCGAGCTCTTGGAGTTTC. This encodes CASSLAASSWSF.

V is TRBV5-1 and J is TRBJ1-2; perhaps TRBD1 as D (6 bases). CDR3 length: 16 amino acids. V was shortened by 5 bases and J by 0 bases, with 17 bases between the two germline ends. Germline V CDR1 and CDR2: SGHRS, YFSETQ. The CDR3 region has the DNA TGCGCCAGCAGTTTTGGGAGTAGACAGGCTAACTATGGCTACACCTTC. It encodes CASSFGSRQANYGYTF.

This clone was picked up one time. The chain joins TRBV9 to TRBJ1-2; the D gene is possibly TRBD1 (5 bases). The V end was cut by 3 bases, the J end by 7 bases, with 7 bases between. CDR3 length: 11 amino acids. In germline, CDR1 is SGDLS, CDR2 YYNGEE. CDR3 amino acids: CASSADSGYTF. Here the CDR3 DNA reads TGTGCCAGCAGCGCCGACAGTGGCTACACCTTC.

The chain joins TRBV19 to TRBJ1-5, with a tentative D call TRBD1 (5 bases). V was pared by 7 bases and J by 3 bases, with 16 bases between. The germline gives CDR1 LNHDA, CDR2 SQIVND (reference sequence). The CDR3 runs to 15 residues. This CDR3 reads CASTTKRGVNQPQHF. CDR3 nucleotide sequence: TGTGCCAGTACCACCAAGCGGGGCGTCAATCAGCCCCAGCATTTT.

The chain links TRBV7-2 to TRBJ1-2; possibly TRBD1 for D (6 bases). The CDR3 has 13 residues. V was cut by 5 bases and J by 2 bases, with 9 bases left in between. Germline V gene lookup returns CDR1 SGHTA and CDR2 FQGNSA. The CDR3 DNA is TGTGCCAGCAGCGCTGGACAGAACTATGGCTACACCTTC. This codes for CASSAGQNYGYTF.

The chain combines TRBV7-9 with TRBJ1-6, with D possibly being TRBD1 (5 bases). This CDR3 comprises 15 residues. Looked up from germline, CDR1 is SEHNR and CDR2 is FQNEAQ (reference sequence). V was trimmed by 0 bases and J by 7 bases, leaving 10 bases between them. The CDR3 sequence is CASSLAQGGNSPLHF. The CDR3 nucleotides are TGTGCCAGCAGCTTAGCCCAGGGTGGCAATTCACCCCTCCACTTT.

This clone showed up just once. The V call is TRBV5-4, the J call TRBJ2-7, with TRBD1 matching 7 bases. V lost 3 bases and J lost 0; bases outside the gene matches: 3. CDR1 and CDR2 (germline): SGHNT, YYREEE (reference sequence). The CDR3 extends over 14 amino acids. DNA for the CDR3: TGTGCCAGCAGCTCTACAGGGGCCTCCTACGAGCAGTACTTC. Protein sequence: CASSSTGASYEQYF. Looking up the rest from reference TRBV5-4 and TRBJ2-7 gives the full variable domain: ETGVTQSPTHLIKTRGQQVTLRCSSQSGHNTVSWYQQALGQGPQFIFQYYREEENGRGNFPPRFSGLQFPNYSSELNVNALELDDSALYLCASSSTGASYEQYFGPGTRLTVT.

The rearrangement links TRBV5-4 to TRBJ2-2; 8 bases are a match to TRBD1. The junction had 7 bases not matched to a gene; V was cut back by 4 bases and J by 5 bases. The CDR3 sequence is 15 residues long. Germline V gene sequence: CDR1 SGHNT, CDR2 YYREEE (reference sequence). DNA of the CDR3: TGTGCCAGCAGCCGCGCAGGGGGCCAGACCGGGGAGCTGTTTTTT. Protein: CASSRAGGQTGELFF.

The CDR3 loop reads CASSQLPPGGGRQPQHF. CDR3 in DNA: TGCGCCAGCAGCCAACTCCCCCCGGGGGGAGGTCGTCAGCCCCAGCATTTT. The chain has TRBV4-1 and TRBJ1-5; the D gene is possibly TRBD1 (5 bases). Deletions cut 2 bases from V and 6 bases from J, with 20 bases between. The CDR3 spans 17 residues. CDR1 and CDR2 from the germline V gene are MGHRA and YSYEKL.

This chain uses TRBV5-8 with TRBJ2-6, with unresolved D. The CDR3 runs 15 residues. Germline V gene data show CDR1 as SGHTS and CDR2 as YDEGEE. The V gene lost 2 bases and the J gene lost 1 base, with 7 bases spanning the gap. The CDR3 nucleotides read TGTGCCAGCAGCTTTACGGTTTCTGGGGCCAACGTCCTGACTTTC. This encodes CASSFTVSGANVLTF.

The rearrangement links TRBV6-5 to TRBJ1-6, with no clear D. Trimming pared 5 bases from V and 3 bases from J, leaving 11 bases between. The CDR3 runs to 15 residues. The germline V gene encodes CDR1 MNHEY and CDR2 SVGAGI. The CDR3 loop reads CASSPARDYNSPLHF. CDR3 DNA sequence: TGTGCCAGCAGTCCTGCGAGGGACTATAATTCACCCCTCCACTTT.

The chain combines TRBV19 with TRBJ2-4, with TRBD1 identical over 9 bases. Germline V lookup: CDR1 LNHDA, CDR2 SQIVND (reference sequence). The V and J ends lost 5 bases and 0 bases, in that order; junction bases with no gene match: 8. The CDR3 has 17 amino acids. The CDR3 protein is CASSSGTGSIAKNIQYF. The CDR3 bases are TGTGCCAGTAGTTCCGGGACAGGGTCAATAGCCAAAAACATTCAGTACTTC.

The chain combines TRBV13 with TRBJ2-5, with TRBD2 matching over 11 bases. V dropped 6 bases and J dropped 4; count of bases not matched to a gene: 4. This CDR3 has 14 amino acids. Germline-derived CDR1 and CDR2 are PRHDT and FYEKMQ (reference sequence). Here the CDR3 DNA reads TGTGCCAGCAGGCCGGGACTAGCGGTAGAGACCCAGTACTTC. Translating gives CASRPGLAVETQYF.

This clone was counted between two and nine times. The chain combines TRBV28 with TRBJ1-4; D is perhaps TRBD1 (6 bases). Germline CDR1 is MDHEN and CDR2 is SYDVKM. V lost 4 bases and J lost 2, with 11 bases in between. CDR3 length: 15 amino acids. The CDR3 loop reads CASSWDTGTNEKLFF. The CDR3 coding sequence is TGTGCCAGCAGTTGGGATACAGGGACTAATGAAAAACTGTTTTTT.

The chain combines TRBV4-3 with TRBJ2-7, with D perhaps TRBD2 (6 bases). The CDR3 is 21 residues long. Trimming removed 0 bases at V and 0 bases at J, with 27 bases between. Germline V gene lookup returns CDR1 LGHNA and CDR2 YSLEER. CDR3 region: CASSQDVPSQTGLPSSYEQYF. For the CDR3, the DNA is TGCGCCAGCAGCCAAGATGTCCCCTCTCAAACGGGACTTCCGAGCTCCTACGAGCAGTACTTC.

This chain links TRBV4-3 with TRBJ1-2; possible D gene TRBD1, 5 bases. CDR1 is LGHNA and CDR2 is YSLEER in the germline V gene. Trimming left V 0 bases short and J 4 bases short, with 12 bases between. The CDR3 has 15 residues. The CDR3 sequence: CASSQDVGGPYGYTF. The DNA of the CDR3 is TGCGCCAGCAGCCAAGATGTCGGGGGACCCTATGGCTACACCTTC.

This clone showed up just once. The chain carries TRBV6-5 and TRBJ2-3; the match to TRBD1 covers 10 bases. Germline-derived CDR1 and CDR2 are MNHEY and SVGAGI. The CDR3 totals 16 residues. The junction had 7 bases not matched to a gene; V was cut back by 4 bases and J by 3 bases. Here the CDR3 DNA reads TGTGCCAGCAGTTTTTCTCGACAGGGGGCAACAGATACGCAGTATTTT. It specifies CASSFSRQGATDTQYF.

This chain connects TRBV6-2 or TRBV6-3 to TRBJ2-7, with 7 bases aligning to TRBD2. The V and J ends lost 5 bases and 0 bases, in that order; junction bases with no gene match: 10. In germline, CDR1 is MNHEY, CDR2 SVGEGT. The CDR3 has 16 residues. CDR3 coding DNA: TGTGCCAGCAGTGACCCCTCTGGCGGGAGCTCCTACGAGCAGTACTTC. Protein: CASSDPSGGSSYEQYF.

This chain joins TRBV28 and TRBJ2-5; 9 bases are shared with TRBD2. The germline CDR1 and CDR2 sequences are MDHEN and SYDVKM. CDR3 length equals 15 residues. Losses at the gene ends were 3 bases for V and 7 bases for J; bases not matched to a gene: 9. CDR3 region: CASSFNIVSGRTQYF. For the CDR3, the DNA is TGTGCCAGCAGTTTCAATATAGTTAGCGGGAGGACCCAGTACTTC.

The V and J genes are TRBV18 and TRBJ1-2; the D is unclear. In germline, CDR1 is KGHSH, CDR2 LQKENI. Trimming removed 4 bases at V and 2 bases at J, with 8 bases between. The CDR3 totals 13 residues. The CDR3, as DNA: TGTGCCAGCTCACTCACAGAGAACTATGGCTACACCTTC. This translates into CASSLTENYGYTF.

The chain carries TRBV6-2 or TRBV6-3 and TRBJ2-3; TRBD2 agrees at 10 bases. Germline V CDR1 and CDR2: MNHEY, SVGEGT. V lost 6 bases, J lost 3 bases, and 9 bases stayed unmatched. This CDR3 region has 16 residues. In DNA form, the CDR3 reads TGTGCCAGCAGGCCTCCTCTAGCGGGAGTTACAGATACGCAGTATTTT. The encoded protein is CASRPPLAGVTDTQYF.

The CDR3 sequence is CASSFYREREQYF. The CDR3 DNA reads TGTGCCAGCAGCTTTTACAGGGAACGCGAGCAGTACTTC. The genes are TRBV5-8 and TRBJ2-7, with a tentative D call TRBD1 (6 bases). With 2 bases removed from V and 6 bases from J, the gap between germline ends came to 12 bases. This CDR3 contains 13 residues. Germline lookup yields CDR1 SGHTS and CDR2 YDEGEE. The entire variable domain, with the rest obtained from reference TRBV5-8 and TRBJ2-7, is as follows: EAGVTQSPTHLIKTRGQQATLRCSPISGHTSVYWYQQALGLGLQFLLWYDEGEERNRGNFPPRFSGRQFPNYSSELNVNALELEDSALYLCASSFYREREQYFGPGTRLTVT.

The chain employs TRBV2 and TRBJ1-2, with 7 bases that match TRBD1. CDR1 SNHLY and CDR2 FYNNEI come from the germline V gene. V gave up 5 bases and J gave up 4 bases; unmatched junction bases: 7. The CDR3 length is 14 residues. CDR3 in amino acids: CASSRDSGSYGYTF. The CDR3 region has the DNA TGTGCCAGCAGTCGGGACAGTGGGAGCTATGGCTACACCTTC.

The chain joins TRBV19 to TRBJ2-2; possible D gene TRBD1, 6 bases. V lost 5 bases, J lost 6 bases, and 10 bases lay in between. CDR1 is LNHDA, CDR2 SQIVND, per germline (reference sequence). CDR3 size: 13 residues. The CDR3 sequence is CASSPQGSGELFF. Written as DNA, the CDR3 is TGTGCCAGTAGTCCACAGGGTTCCGGGGAGCTGTTTTTT.

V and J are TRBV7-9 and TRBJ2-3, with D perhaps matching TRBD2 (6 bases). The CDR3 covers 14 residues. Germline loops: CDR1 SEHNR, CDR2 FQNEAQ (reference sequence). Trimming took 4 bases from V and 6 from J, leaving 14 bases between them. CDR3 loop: CASSSAGSSDTQYF. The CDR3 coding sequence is TGTGCCAGCAGCTCTGCGGGGAGCAGCGATACGCAGTATTTT.

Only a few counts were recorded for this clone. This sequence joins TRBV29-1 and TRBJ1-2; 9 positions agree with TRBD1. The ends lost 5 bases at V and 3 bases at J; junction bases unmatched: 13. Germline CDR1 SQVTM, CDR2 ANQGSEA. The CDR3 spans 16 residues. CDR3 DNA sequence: TGCAGCGTTCTAAACCTAAGGACAGGGGCTGACTATGGCTACACCTTC. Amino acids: CSVLNLRTGADYGYTF.

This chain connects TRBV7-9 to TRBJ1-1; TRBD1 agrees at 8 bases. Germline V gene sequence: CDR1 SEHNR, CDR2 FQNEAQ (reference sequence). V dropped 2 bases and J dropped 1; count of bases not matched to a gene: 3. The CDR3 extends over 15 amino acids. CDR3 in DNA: TGTGCCAGCAGCTTAACGGACAGGGCGAACACTGAAGCTTTCTTT. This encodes CASSLTDRANTEAFF. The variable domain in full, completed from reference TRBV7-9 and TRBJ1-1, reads DTGVSQNPRHKITKRGQNVTFRCDPISEHNRLYWYRQTLGQGPEFLTYFQNEAQLEKSRLLSDRFSAERPKGSFSTLEIQRTEQGDSAMYLCASSLTDRANTEAFFGQGTRLTVV.

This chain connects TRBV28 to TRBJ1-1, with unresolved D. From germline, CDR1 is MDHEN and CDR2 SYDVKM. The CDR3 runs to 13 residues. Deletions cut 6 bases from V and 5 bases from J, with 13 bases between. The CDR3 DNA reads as TGTGCCAGCAGCAACACAGTAGTGACTGAAGCTTTCTTT. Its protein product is CASSNTVVTEAFF.

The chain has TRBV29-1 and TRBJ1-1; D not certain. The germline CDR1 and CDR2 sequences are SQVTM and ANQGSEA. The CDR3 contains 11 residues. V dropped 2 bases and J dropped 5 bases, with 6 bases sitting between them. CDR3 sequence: CSVEQHTEAFF. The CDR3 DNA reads TGCAGCGTTGAACAACATACTGAAGCTTTCTTT.

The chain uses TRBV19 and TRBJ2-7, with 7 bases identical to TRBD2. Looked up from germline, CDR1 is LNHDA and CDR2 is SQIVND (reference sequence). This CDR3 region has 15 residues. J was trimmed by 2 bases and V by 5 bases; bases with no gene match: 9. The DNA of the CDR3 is TGTGCCAGTAGTCCCGTTCAGCGGGGCACCTACGAGCAGTACTTC. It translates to CASSPVQRGTYEQYF.